This record covers a single T cell receptor (beta chain). The data originate from a study of shared clonotypes between healthy human individuals. Clones were sequenced by immunoSEQ multiplex PCR, and TCRdb holds only the in-frame ones, with some missing. The sample contains 1.4 million or so clones, about 98.5% of which appear only once. V lost 1 base and J lost 0; bases outside the gene matches: 3. The germline CDR1 and CDR2 sequences are SGHVS and FQNEAQ. The CDR3 covers 16 residues. Sequenced sample: naive CD4+ T cells sorted from blood. Subset denoted: CD45RA+ positively selected. The rearrangement joins TRBV7-8 to TRBJ2-7, with 10 bases matching TRBD2. This sequence was found in a young man in good health. CDR3 sequence (DNA): TGTGCCAGCAGCTTAGTTGCTAGCGGGAGCTCCTACGAGCAGTACTTC. This gives the protein CASSLVASGSSYEQYF.